This TCR beta chain was observed in a study of blood T cell repertoires in COVID-19. Study in general: There were acute and convalescent COVID-19 samples, and they came from the United States, Italy and Spain. Sources were T cells, B-cell-depleted T cells, or PBMCs; the material itself was cDNA or gDNA.

Trimming removed 0 bases at V and 9 bases at J, with 9 bases between. The CDR3 has 13 amino acids. Only in-frame clones appear in the TCRdb table, and some are missing; sequencing was by immunoSEQ multiplex PCR. The repertoire holds over 40,000 clones, approximately 90% seen once, with more than 8% in the top ten. Specimen: peripheral blood. J is TRBJ2-1 and V is TRBV12-3 or TRBV12-4; no clear D gene. This clonotype originated in a woman of 80 years or more with acute or convalescent COVID-19. The chain's CDR3 is CASSLARSREQFF. CDR3 DNA sequence: TGTGCCAGCAGTTTAGCGCGGAGCCGTGAGCAGTTCTTC.